The rows below give T cell receptor beta chains drawn from one sample of a study of cytomegalovirus exposure and HLA in healthy donors. Using immunoSEQ multiplex PCR, the repertoire was profiled, and TCRdb retains in-frame clones only, with some absent. The sample totals about 50,000 clones. Input material: PBMCs. Receptors were obtained from a woman in her sixties or seventies in good health and CMV-seropositive. CDR3s include the opening cysteine and the closing phenylalanine or tryptophan.

V gene: TRBV4-1; J gene: TRBJ2-1; CDR3 protein: CASSHTGGNEQFF
V gene: TRBV4-3; J gene: TRBJ1-6; CDR3 protein: CASSQEAGAHNSPLHF
V gene: TRBV7-9; J gene: TRBJ1-1; CDR3 protein: CASRLEVNTEAFF
V gene: TRBV6-1; J gene: TRBJ2-7; CDR3 protein: CASMTGTREQYF
V gene: TRBV4-2; J gene: TRBJ2-7; CDR3 protein: CASSQEKDRTGEQYF
V gene: TRBV6-6; J gene: TRBJ1-1; CDR3 protein: CASRAGQNTEAFF
V gene: TRBV18; J gene: TRBJ2-3; CDR3 protein: CASSPGGGVPGDTDTQYF
V gene: TRBV18; J gene: TRBJ1-1; CDR3 protein: CASSLLTGAGFF
V gene: TRBV11-2; J gene: TRBJ2-2; CDR3 protein: CASSSGRNTGELFF
V gene: TRBV10-3; J gene: TRBJ2-5; CDR3 protein: CAISAGEETQYF
V gene: TRBV6-5; J gene: TRBJ2-3; CDR3 protein: CASSPNSVGTDTQYF
V gene: TRBV5-1; J gene: TRBJ1-1; CDR3 protein: CASSPQGAETEAFF
V gene: TRBV5-8; J gene: TRBJ1-2; CDR3 protein: CASSLTGGYNYGYTF
V gene: TRBV9; J gene: TRBJ2-7; CDR3 protein: CASSAGTGAPNWAYEQYF
V gene: TRBV9; J gene: TRBJ1-3; CDR3 protein: CASSSRDSSLSGNTIYF
V gene: TRBV5-1; J gene: TRBJ1-2; CDR3 protein: CASSLGQGAHGYTF
V gene: TRBV5-1; J gene: TRBJ1-1; CDR3 protein: CASSLGQTTVEAFF
V gene: TRBV27; J gene: TRBJ2-5; CDR3 protein: CASRLAGGYQETQYF
V gene: TRBV9; J gene: TRBJ1-3; CDR3 protein: CASSVDGQDTIYF
V gene: TRBV7-2; J gene: TRBJ2-2; CDR3 protein: CASSLKIAGGPAGELFF
V gene: TRBV19; J gene: TRBJ1-4; CDR3 protein: CATNRDRTSGEKLFF
V gene: TRBV15; J gene: TRBJ1-6; CDR3 protein: CATSRRTGGSSYNSPLHF
V gene: TRBV6-5; J gene: TRBJ1-4; CDR3 protein: CASTPTATNEKLFF
V gene: TRBV5-1; J gene: TRBJ2-3; CDR3 protein: CASSLVAGASTDTQYF
V gene: TRBV6-5; J gene: TRBJ1-2; CDR3 protein: CASTGMGQGIGYTF
V gene: TRBV5-1; J gene: TRBJ1-4; CDR3 protein: CASSPGQGEKLFF
V gene: TRBV5-4; J gene: TRBJ1-3; CDR3 protein: CASSQGVSGNTIYF
V gene: TRBV4-1; J gene: TRBJ1-6; CDR3 protein: CASRGREGSNNSPLHF
V gene: TRBV6-6; J gene: TRBJ1-1; CDR3 protein: CASSYVGATEAFF
V gene: TRBV5-1; J gene: TRBJ1-1; CDR3 protein: CASRSPLEAFF
V gene: TRBV6-5; J gene: TRBJ1-1; CDR3 protein: CASSRTQNTEAFF
V gene: TRBV5-6; J gene: TRBJ2-7; CDR3 protein: CASSQSTGEQYF
V gene: TRBV7-9; J gene: TRBJ2-7; CDR3 protein: CASSRTGESSYEQYF
V gene: TRBV4-3; J gene: TRBJ1-5; CDR3 protein: CASSPRQDSNQPQHF
V gene: TRBV7-9; J gene: TRBJ2-5; CDR3 protein: CASSLAGGRETQYF
V gene: TRBV4-2; J gene: TRBJ2-1; CDR3 protein: CASSQLGQGGIRDNEQFF
V gene: TRBV6-1; J gene: TRBJ2-3; CDR3 protein: CASSDRTRHTDTQYF
V gene: TRBV11-2; J gene: TRBJ2-7; CDR3 protein: CASSLVTRQYF